These 3 T cell receptor beta chains originate from one sample sequenced in a study of blood T cells in healthy people across ages. A second PCR of about 7 to 12 cycles used a sample-barcoded 5' primer and a J-beta primer mix. TCRdb processed the 5' RACE reads anew with MiXCR; each CDR3 protein has one entry. The table has roughly 2 million distinct CDR3 sequences, 49% seen once. The material sequenced was blood. The receptors originated from a woman between 40 and 50 years old in good health.

This chain links TRBV20-1 with TRBJ2-3; TRBD2 aligns across 7 bases. After removal of 2 bases from V and 3 bases from J, the junction contained 8 bases not matched to a gene. The CDR3 contains 15 residues. Germline CDR1 reads DFQATT; CDR2 reads SNEGSKA (reference sequence). In DNA form, the CDR3 reads TGCAGTGCTAGATGGACTAGGGATGGGACAGATACGCAGTATTTT. Protein product: CSARWTRDGTDTQYF.

This chain uses TRBV6-2 or TRBV6-3 with TRBJ2-5, with D possibly being TRBD1 (6 bases). The germline V and J ends were trimmed by 4 bases and 3 bases, with 15 bases remaining between them. CDR3 length: 15 amino acids. Germline loops: CDR1 MNHEY, CDR2 SVGEGT. CDR3 nucleotide sequence: TGTGCCAGCAGTTCTCCCGACGACAGGAAAGAGACCCAGTACTTC. Residues: CASSSPDDRKETQYF.

The rearrangement links TRBV4-3 to TRBJ1-2; TRBD1 matches 8 bases. From germline, CDR1 is LGHNA and CDR2 YSLEER. V trimming: 4 bases; J trimming: 2 bases; junction bases outside the gene matches: 3. The CDR3 has 14 residues. CDR3 bases: TGCGCCAGCAGCCCCTGGACAGGGAACTATGGCTACACCTTC. This codes for CASSPWTGNYGYTF.